A single sample is the source of the 19 T cell receptor beta chains below, sequenced in a study of blood T cells in healthy people across ages. With a J-beta primer mix and a sample-barcoded 5' primer, a second PCR ran roughly 7 to 11 cycles. MiXCR was run by TCRdb on the 5' RACE reads, yielding one entry per CDR3 protein. The data contain hundreds of thousands of distinct CDR3 sequences, 36% of them seen just once; the ten biggest clones take up roughly 13%. Sample: blood. The source of these receptors is a man aged 18 to 30 in good health.

The chain uses TRBV5-1 and TRBJ2-5; D is unclear. This CDR3 has 14 residues. CDR1 and CDR2 (germline): SGHRS, YFSETQ. V was shortened by 4 bases and J by 3 bases, with 13 bases between the two germline ends. CDR3 sequence (DNA): TGCGCCAGCAGCCCAACGCCCGTAGAAGAGACCCAGTACTTC. Translating it yields CASSPTPVEETQYF.

The chain links TRBV5-1 to TRBJ1-1; D remains unclear. The germline V gene encodes CDR1 SGHRS and CDR2 YFSETQ. CDR3 size: 14 residues. With 0 bases removed from V and 3 bases from J, the gap between germline ends came to 9 bases. CDR3 protein: CASSLGALDTEAFF. DNA for the CDR3: TGCGCCAGCAGCTTGGGTGCACTGGACACTGAAGCTTTCTTT.

This clonotype came up many times. CDR3 DNA: TGTGCCAGCAGTTCCCCCCCGGGCGATACGCAGTATTTT. This encodes CASSSPPGDTQYF. The gene calls are TRBV12-3 or TRBV12-4 and TRBJ2-3; D is ambiguous. V gave up 4 bases and J gave up 6 bases, with 11 bases separating them. The CDR3 runs to 13 residues.

This clonotype was seen a handful of times. CDR3 bases: TGTGCCAGCAGCCAAGATTTCAGGGTGGACTCTGGGGCCAACGTCCTGACTTTC. Its translation is CASSQDFRVDSGANVLTF. V is TRBV14 and J is TRBJ2-6; D is perhaps TRBD1 (5 bases). CDR3 length: 18 residues. Trimming shortened V by 0 bases and J by 0 bases, and 12 bases separated the two germline ends. Germline V lookup: CDR1 SGHDN, CDR2 FVKESK.

The chain joins TRBV20-1 to TRBJ1-5; D uncertain. Germline V gives CDR1 DFQATT, CDR2 SNEGSKA (reference sequence). There are 13 residues in the CDR3. Between the trimmed V and J ends, which lost 3 bases and 0 bases, there was a span of 6 bases. This CDR3 is CSASLSSNQPQHF. CDR3 DNA sequence: TGCAGTGCTAGTCTCAGTAGCAATCAGCCCCAGCATTTT.

With respect to this clonotype: Without the conserved terminal phenylalanine or tryptophan, this CDR3 likely stems from a read error. The DNA is omitted, as the CDR3 cannot be located on it reliably, and the CDR3 follows TCRdb's listing. This sequence joins TRBV5-1 and TRBJ2-5; no check of the table's D call, TRBD1, against the DNA was made. Both ends counted, the CDR3 spans 17 residues. Germline CDR1 and CDR2: SGHRS and YFSETQ. The CDR3 loop reads CASSLAEGGAYGYTFGS.

Of note for this clonotype: This clone may be a read error of a much larger clone one base away. The chain joins TRBV3-1 to TRBJ2-1; no clear D gene. With 11 bases removed from V and 10 bases from J, the gap between germline ends came to 15 bases. This CDR3 region has 11 residues. Germline CDR1 and CDR2: LGHDT and YNNKEL (reference sequence). Here the CDR3 DNA reads TGTGCCCTCGACCTTTCCTACGAGCAGTTCTTC. This sequence encodes CALDLSYEQFF.

The rearrangement uses TRBV20-1 and TRBJ1-5, with D perhaps matching TRBD1 (5 bases). This CDR3 is 13 amino acids long. Germline assignment: CDR1 DFQATT and CDR2 SNEGSKA (reference sequence). The CDR3 bases are TGCTCCTGGGGGGAAGGGCAGGGTCAGCCCCAGCATTTT. Residues: CSWGEGQGQPQHF.

This chain joins TRBV6-5 and TRBJ1-5; D is uncertain. Germline-derived CDR1 and CDR2 are MNHEY and SVGAGI. This CDR3 is 13 amino acids long. V shed 5 bases and J shed 9 bases, with 14 bases lying between them. CDR3 amino acids: CASSRKEASPQHF. The CDR3 DNA reads TGTGCCAGCAGTCGCAAGGAGGCTTCGCCCCAGCATTTT.

The V gene is TRBV28, the J gene TRBJ1-5, with D maybe TRBD1 (6 bases). This CDR3 is built from 15 residues. V gave up 5 bases and J gave up 0 bases, with 11 bases separating them. The germline V gene has CDR1 MDHEN and CDR2 SYDVKM. As DNA, the CDR3 is TGTGCCAGCAGTACCAGGGGCTATAGCAATCAGCCCCAGCATTTT. Residues: CASSTRGYSNQPQHF.

In this sample, this clonotype turned up a few times. In DNA, the CDR3 is TGTGCCAGCAGTCCCGGGGACGGTCAGTACTTC. This codes for CASSPGDGQYF. The chain links TRBV12-3 or TRBV12-4 to TRBJ2-4, with D perhaps being TRBD1 or TRBD2 (5 bases each). The CDR3 loop spans 11 amino acids. Trimming left V 5 bases short and J 12 bases short, with 11 bases between.

This clonotype was recorded many times. The V gene is TRBV12-3 or TRBV12-4, the J gene TRBJ1-2; D is ambiguous. V was trimmed by 0 bases and J by 0 bases, leaving 5 bases between them. The CDR3 runs 14 residues. CDR3 region: CASSLALANYGYTF. CDR3 sequence (DNA): TGTGCCAGCAGTTTAGCGCTAGCTAACTATGGCTACACCTTC.

This clonotype was detected a few times. The chain recombines TRBV25-1 with TRBJ2-5; weak D call: TRBD2 (5 bases). This CDR3 comprises 16 residues. V lost 1 base and J lost 5, with 17 bases in between. Germline V gene sequence: CDR1 MGHDK, CDR2 SYGVNS. The CDR3 reads CASSEWARNRGETQYF. The CDR3 DNA reads TGTGCCAGCAGTGAATGGGCACGCAACCGAGGGGAGACCCAGTACTTC.

As to this clonotype: A much larger clone lies a single base off, so this may be a read error. The V call is TRBV20-1, the J call TRBJ2-5; no definite D call. The CDR3 has 15 amino acids. V lost 3 bases and J 2 bases, leaving 16 bases between the germline ends. Germline CDR1 and CDR2: DFQATT and SNEGSKA (reference sequence). The CDR3 protein is CSARPKMPEQETQYF. The CDR3 coding sequence is TGCAGTGCTAGGCCCAAAATGCCAGAACAAGAGACCCAGTACTTC.

This clonotype was seen a handful of times. The chain links TRBV20-1 to TRBJ2-1; the match to TRBD2 covers 13 bases. Trimming took 1 base from V and 12 from J; bases not matched to a gene: 9. Germline V lookup: CDR1 DFQATT, CDR2 SNEGSKA (reference sequence). The CDR3 extends over 15 amino acids. The CDR3 spells CSARGTTSGGIAQFF. The CDR3 coding sequence is TGCAGTGCTAGAGGCACGACTAGCGGGGGGATCGCGCAGTTCTTC.

This clonotype was seen more than once but under ten times. This chain links TRBV6-5 with TRBJ2-5; TRBD1 matches 7 bases. The germline V gene has CDR1 MNHEY and CDR2 SVGAGI. CDR3 length: 15 amino acids. The ends lost 10 bases at V and 2 bases at J; junction bases unmatched: 13. The CDR3 spells CATATAGTAQETQYF. The CDR3 DNA reads TGTGCCACCGCTACCGCCGGGACAGCTCAAGAGACCCAGTACTTC.

The chain joins TRBV28 to TRBJ2-3; D uncertain. V shed 7 bases and J shed 1 base, with 6 bases lying between them. The CDR3 is made up of 12 amino acids. Germline CDR1 and CDR2: MDHEN and SYDVKM. CDR3 sequence reads: CASTLGTDTQYF. In nucleotides, the CDR3 is TGTGCCAGCACGCTGGGCACAGATACGCAGTATTTT. Using reference TRBV28 and TRBJ2-3 for the parts outside the CDR3, the full variable domain is DVKVTQSSRYLVKRTGEKVFLECVQDMDHENMFWYRQDPGLGLRLIYFSYDVKMKEKGDIPEGYSVSREKKERFSLILESASTNQTSMYLCASTLGTDTQYFGPGTRLTVL.

The chain joins TRBV20-1 to TRBJ1-1, with TRBD1 matching over 7 bases. J lost 3 bases, V lost 1 base, and 5 bases had no gene match. The CDR3 length is 14 residues. Germline CDR1 DFQATT, CDR2 SNEGSKA (reference sequence). The CDR3 is CSARGAGGYTEAFF. The CDR3 DNA reads as TGCAGTGCTAGAGGGGCAGGGGGTTACACTGAAGCTTTCTTT.

The V and J genes are TRBV27 and TRBJ2-1; TRBD1 might be the D (6 bases). The V and J ends lost 3 bases and 0 bases respectively, with 15 bases between them. This CDR3 is built from 17 residues. CDR1 and CDR2 (germline): MNHEY, SMNVEV (reference sequence). The CDR3 bases are TGTGCCAGCAGTTTTATAGAGACAGGACCCTCCTACAATGAGCAGTTCTTC. It encodes CASSFIETGPSYNEQFF.